These 14 T cell receptor beta chains came from one sample sequenced in a study of identical twins' blood T cells (dated by TCRdb to 2012 to 2015). The library was obtained by 5' RACE. TCRdb lists the instrument as Illumina Genome Analyzer IIx. The raw public data were reprocessed by TCRdb itself: fastp quality trimming at Q25, MiXCR clonotype calling, in-frame beta chains only. Every CDR3 protein is listed once, alongside the most common genes and DNA of its rows. Within this sample are 300,000 to 450,000 distinct CDR3 sequences, with approximately 30% of them counted one time only. The ten largest clonotypes hold roughly 6.1% of the sample. Sequencing used PBMCs. Every receptor here comes from a woman aged 18 to 55 in good health.

This chain joins TRBV7-8 and TRBJ2-1; no clear D. V dropped 2 bases and J dropped 9 bases, with 8 bases sitting between them. CDR1 and CDR2 from the germline V gene are SGHVS and FQNEAQ. The CDR3 totals 12 residues. CDR3 loop: CASSLLLSEQFF. Here the CDR3 DNA reads TGTGCCAGCAGCTTACTTCTTTCTGAGCAGTTCTTC. The whole variable domain, remainder taken from reference TRBV7-8 and TRBJ2-1, is GAGVSQSPRYKVAKRGQDVALRCDPISGHVSLFWYQQALGQGPEFLTYFQNEAQLDKSGLPSDRFFAERPEGSVSTLKIQRTQQEDSAVYLCASSLLLSEQFFGPGTRLTVL.

The chain employs TRBV20-1 and TRBJ2-1; TRBD2 matches at 8 bases. The CDR3 totals 15 residues. V was clipped by 2 bases and J by 7 bases; unmatched bases: 10. Germline values: CDR1 DFQATT, CDR2 SNEGSKA (reference sequence). CDR3: CSARSTGTSINEQFF. In DNA form, the CDR3 reads TGCAGTGCTAGATCGACCGGGACTAGTATAAATGAGCAGTTCTTC.

CDR3 protein: CSAAGPANTGELFF. In nucleotides, the CDR3 is TGCAGTGCTGCCGGTCCGGCGAACACCGGGGAGCTGTTTTTT. This rearrangement joins TRBV20-1 to TRBJ2-2; no reliable D call. The CDR3 runs to 14 residues. V lost 5 bases and J lost 0, with 10 bases in between. From germline, CDR1 is DFQATT and CDR2 SNEGSKA (reference sequence).

J is TRBJ1-2 and V is TRBV29-1; D unresolved. Trimming cost V 2 bases and J 6 bases, with 10 bases left between them. CDR3 size: 12 residues. Germline-derived CDR1 and CDR2 are SQVTM and ANQGSEA. CDR3 protein: CSVEWDVDGYTF. CDR3 nucleotide sequence: TGCAGCGTTGAATGGGATGTGGATGGCTACACCTTC.

The chain carries TRBV9 and TRBJ2-3, with D tentatively TRBD2 (5 bases). Germline V gene lookup returns CDR1 SGDLS and CDR2 YYNGEE. With 0 bases removed from V and 7 bases from J, the gap between germline ends came to 12 bases. CDR3 length equals 14 residues. DNA for the CDR3: TGTGCCAGCAGCGTAGCCACCCCCGGGAATACGCAGTATTTT. Its translation is CASSVATPGNTQYF.

With respect to this clonotype: A much larger clone differs by one base, so this may be a read error. The rearrangement links TRBV29-1 to TRBJ2-5, with D unclear. Trimming shortened V by 5 bases and J by 5 bases, and 12 bases separated the two germline ends. The CDR3 is 12 amino acids. CDR1 is SQVTM, CDR2 ANQGSEA, per germline. The CDR3 sequence: CSVLSEWETQYF. The CDR3 coding sequence is TGCAGCGTTTTGTCGGAGTGGGAGACCCAGTACTTC.

This clonotype was counted a few times. The chain couples TRBV4-2 to TRBJ2-3, with D possibly matching TRBD2 (6 bases). This CDR3 region has 18 residues. With 3 bases removed from V and 6 bases from J, the gap between germline ends came to 25 bases. Germline V gene lookup returns CDR1 LGHNA and CDR2 YNFKEQ. CDR3 loop: CASSQVTLAVVGADTQYF. DNA for the CDR3: TGTGCCAGCAGCCAGGTTACACTAGCCGTCGTTGGGGCCGATACGCAGTATTTT.

This clonotype has more than one count but fewer than ten. This chain uses TRBV7-9 with TRBJ1-2, with D maybe TRBD1 (5 bases). Trimming removed 0 bases from V and 8 bases from J, with 13 bases in between. This CDR3 comprises 14 residues. Germline CDR1 and CDR2: SEHNR and FQNEAQ (reference sequence). CDR3 protein: CASSLALRDGGYTF. The CDR3 region has the DNA TGTGCCAGCAGCTTAGCGCTAAGGGACGGGGGCTACACCTTC.

About this clonotype itself: This clone may be a read error of a much larger clone one base away. This chain uses TRBV7-2 with TRBJ1-5; no reliable D call. The germline gives CDR1 SGHTA, CDR2 FQGNSA. The CDR3 length is 14 residues. The CDR3 DNA reads as TGTGCCAGCAGCTTATTGTCGTCAAATCGGCCCCAGCATTTT. Translating gives CASSLLSSNRPQHF.

This clonotype was detected a few times. This chain links TRBV5-1 with TRBJ2-3; 7 bases are a match to TRBD1. Germline CDR1 is SGHRS and CDR2 is YFSETQ. The CDR3 extends over 16 amino acids. The J segment lost 2 bases and the V segment lost 3 bases, leaving 9 bases of the junction unmatched. Here the CDR3 DNA reads TGCGCCAGCAGCTGGGGGACAGCCTTTAACACAGATACGCAGTATTTT. Its protein product is CASSWGTAFNTDTQYF.

V and J are TRBV7-3 and TRBJ1-1; D call uncertain. V lost 4 bases to trimming and J lost 3 bases, with 9 bases between them. The CDR3 extends over 13 amino acids. Germline V gives CDR1 SGHTA, CDR2 FQGTGA. CDR3 loop: CASSSSSDTEAFF. The CDR3 DNA sequence: TGTGCCAGCAGCTCCTCAAGCGACACTGAAGCTTTCTTT.

This clonotype was found many times. J is TRBJ1-5 and V is TRBV3-1; D gene unclear. Trimming took 1 base from V and 9 from J, leaving 13 bases between them. The CDR3 is 14 residues long. Germline assignment: CDR1 LGHDT and CDR2 YNNKEL (reference sequence). The chain's CDR3 is CASSQVFGAGPQHF. The CDR3, as DNA: TGTGCCAGCAGCCAAGTCTTTGGCGCAGGGCCCCAGCATTTT. The whole variable domain, remainder taken from reference TRBV3-1 and TRBJ1-5, is DTAVSQTPKYLVTQMGNDKSIKCEQNLGHDTMYWYKQDSKKFLKIMFSYNNKELIINETVPNRFSPKSPDKAHLNLHINSLELGDSAVYFCASSQVFGAGPQHFGDGTRLSIL.

This clonotype has more than one count but fewer than ten. The chain is built from TRBV7-9 and TRBJ1-1; no firm D call. The germline CDR1 and CDR2 sequences are SEHNR and FQNEAQ (reference sequence). The CDR3 has 16 residues. V was cut by 2 bases and J by 0 bases, with 13 bases left in between. The CDR3 DNA reads as TGTGCCAGCAGCTTACCCCCTATGGGGATGAACACTGAAGCTTTCTTT. It yields the protein CASSLPPMGMNTEAFF.

As to this clonotype: A read error is likely, as this CDR3 ends without the conserved phenylalanine or tryptophan. The chain couples TRBV10-2 to TRBJ1-6, with 9 bases lining up with TRBD1. This CDR3 region has 14 residues. Germline V gene data show CDR1 as WSHSY and CDR2 as SAAADI. V was clipped by 8 bases and J by 8 bases; unmatched bases: 7. The CDR3 DNA sequence: TGCGCCAGCCTACCGGGACAGGGATATTCACCCCTCCACTCT. It yields the protein CASLPGQGYSPLHS.